Detailed here is one TCR beta chain. The data are from a study of blood T cell repertoires in COVID-19. Individuals drawn from 24 US areas were roughly 18 to 95 years old. Cohort 3 donors were reported recovered after two negative PCRs, clearance, or symptom resolution. Profiling relied on immunoSEQ multiplex PCR, and the TCRdb table lists in-frame clones only, not all of them. The data show about 260,000 clones, roughly 90% seen once. CDR1 is SGHTS and CDR2 is YDEGEE in the germline V gene. The CDR3 runs 15 residues. With 0 bases removed from V and 10 bases from J, the gap between germline ends came to 14 bases.

Sequences were obtained from PBMCs or T cells enriched from blood (not recorded which). This sequence was found in a woman aged 45-65 years who had recovered from COVID-19. J is TRBJ1-6 and V is TRBV5-8; weak D call: TRBD1 (5 bases). The CDR3, as DNA: TGTGCCAGCAGCTTGGTAGGACATAGGAAGTCACCCCTCCACTTT. Protein sequence: CASSLVGHRKSPLHF.